This passage covers 21 T cell receptor beta chains from one sample sequenced in a study of STAT5B mutations in CD4+ large granular lymphocyte leukemia. Profiled with immunoSEQ multiplex PCR; TCRdb holds only in-frame clones, not every one. In the table there are around 21,000 clones, roughly 76% of which are singletons. The sequenced sample was CD4+ T cells from blood buffy coats. The source of these receptors is a human donor in good health.

The chain recombines TRBV11-2 with TRBJ2-1, with 9 bases fitting TRBD2. The germline CDR1 and CDR2 sequences are SGHAT and FQNNGV. The trim removed 3 bases at V and 9 bases at J, leaving 0 bases unmatched. The CDR3 is 12 amino acids. The chain's CDR3 is CASSFSGSEQFF. The CDR3 region has the DNA TGTGCCAGCAGCTTTAGCGGGAGTGAGCAGTTCTTC.

V is TRBV5-6 and J is TRBJ2-4, with D hard to call. The length of the CDR3 is 12 residues. The ends were cut back, 3 bases at V and 6 bases at J, with 7 bases in the middle. The germline V gene has CDR1 SGHDT and CDR2 YYEEEE. Written as DNA, the CDR3 is TGTGCCAGCAGCTCTCGGGTAAACATTCAGTACTTC. Translated, it gives CASSSRVNIQYF.

V and J are TRBV6-5 and TRBJ2-3, with D unclear. Per the germline V gene, CDR1 is MNHEY and CDR2 is SVGAGI. Trimming pared 11 bases from V and 2 bases from J, leaving 17 bases between. The CDR3 is 14 amino acids. CDR3 bases: TGTGCCGCCTCTGGTAGGCCACCCACAGATACGCAGTATTTT. It translates to CAASGRPPTDTQYF.

This clone has only a few counts. The gene calls are TRBV7-8 and TRBJ1-1; the D is unclear. V was clipped by 4 bases and J by 11 bases, with 11 bases between them. Germline CDR1 SGHVS, CDR2 FQNEAQ. This CDR3 contains 11 residues. CDR3 in DNA: TGTGCCAGCAGCTCCGATTGGTATGCTTTCTTT. Its protein is CASSSDWYAFF.

The chain recombines TRBV7-8 with TRBJ2-3, with TRBD2 matching 8 bases. The CDR3 sequence is 16 residues long. With V trimmed by 5 bases and J by 1 base, 8 bases remained unmatched. Looked up from germline, CDR1 is SGHVS and CDR2 is FQNEAQ. This CDR3 reads CASSRGATSGTDTQYF. Here the CDR3 DNA reads TGTGCCAGCAGCCGCGGTGCGACTAGCGGCACAGATACGCAGTATTTT.

This clone has just a few counts. The chain uses TRBV30 and TRBJ1-5, with D tentatively TRBD1 (6 bases). The CDR3 runs to 13 residues. Germline CDR1 and CDR2: GTSNPN and SVGIG (reference sequence). With 1 base removed from V and 6 bases from J, the gap between germline ends came to 10 bases. The chain's CDR3 is CAWSAGDGQPQHF. The CDR3 DNA is TGTGCCTGGAGTGCAGGGGATGGTCAGCCCCAGCATTTT.

This rearrangement joins TRBV10-3 to TRBJ1-6; a weak D match, TRBD1 (5 bases). V was trimmed by 4 bases and J by 7 bases, leaving 8 bases between them. The germline CDR1 and CDR2 sequences are ENHRY and SYGVKD. The CDR3 covers 13 residues. The CDR3 sequence: CAISGRQNSPLHF. In DNA form, the CDR3 reads TGTGCCATCAGTGGGAGACAGAATTCACCCCTCCACTTT.

This sequence joins TRBV5-5 and TRBJ2-1; TRBD2 is a possible D gene (6 bases). Germline V lookup: CDR1 SGHKS, CDR2 YYEKEE (reference sequence). V was trimmed by 1 base and J by 2 bases, leaving 16 bases between them. This CDR3 contains 17 residues. The CDR3 DNA sequence: TGTGCCAGCAGCTTGTTCAGCGGCGGCGGGGCCTACAATGAGCAGTTCTTC. This codes for CASSLFSGGGAYNEQFF.

This clone was counted once. The chain is built from TRBV28 and TRBJ2-3; a possible D gene is TRBD1 (6 bases). The CDR3 runs to 13 residues. Germline V gene lookup returns CDR1 MDHEN and CDR2 SYDVKM. V was shortened by 3 bases and J by 10 bases, with 14 bases between the two germline ends. The CDR3 nucleotides read TGTGCCAGCAGTTTGGGACACTCCCGCCCGCAGTATTTT. As protein: CASSLGHSRPQYF.

This clone has only one observation. This sequence joins TRBV11-3 and TRBJ2-7; 10 bases align to TRBD2. CDR1 is SGHNT, CDR2 YENEEA, per germline. The CDR3 is made up of 14 amino acids. V shed 5 bases, J shed 4 bases, and the junction held 5 bases outside the gene matches. The CDR3 here is CASSTSGDSYEQYF. In DNA, the CDR3 is TGTGCCAGCAGCACTAGCGGGGATTCTTACGAGCAGTACTTC.

This chain connects TRBV27 to TRBJ2-7, with D uncertain. The CDR3 contains 13 residues. Trimming took 1 base from V and 0 from J, leaving 4 bases between them. CDR1 and CDR2 (germline): MNHEY, SMNVEV (reference sequence). CDR3 region: CASSLYGSYEQYF. As DNA, the CDR3 is TGTGCCAGCAGTTTATACGGCTCCTACGAGCAGTACTTC.

The chain carries TRBV5-4 and TRBJ2-7; 10 bases line up with TRBD2. Germline V gene lookup returns CDR1 SGHNT and CDR2 YYREEE (reference sequence). V shed 3 bases and J 3 bases; nucleotides not matched to a gene: 6. This CDR3 has 15 amino acids. CDR3 amino acids: CASSSGPSGSYEQYF. CDR3 bases: TGTGCCAGCAGCTCGGGGCCTAGCGGGAGCTACGAGCAGTACTTC.

This clone was found a few times. The chain carries TRBV2 and TRBJ2-6; D is unclear. This CDR3 is built from 12 residues. The V gene's germline CDR1 is SNHLY and CDR2 FYNNEI. With 5 bases removed from V and 4 bases from J, the gap between germline ends came to 3 bases. CDR3 in amino acids: CASSLGANVLTF. CDR3 DNA sequence: TGTGCCAGCAGTCTCGGGGCCAACGTCCTGACTTTC.

The J gene is TRBJ2-5, the V gene TRBV10-1; D is possibly TRBD2 (7 bases). The germline gives CDR1 WNHNN, CDR2 SYGVQD (reference sequence). The CDR3 consists of 12 residues. Trimming took off 11 bases at V and 5 bases at J, with 15 bases between the two ends. CDR3 sequence reads: CAGGGRGETQYF. CDR3 DNA sequence: TGCGCCGGGGGGGGTAGGGGGGAGACCCAGTACTTC.

The gene calls are TRBV5-6 and TRBJ2-1; no definite D call. The length of the CDR3 is 16 residues. V gave up 4 bases and J gave up 5 bases, with 19 bases separating them. Germline values: CDR1 SGHDT, CDR2 YYEEEE. The CDR3 DNA sequence: TGTGCCAGCAGCAAAGAAAGGGTTTCGGGCAACAATGAGCAGTTCTTC. This codes for CASSKERVSGNNEQFF.

This sequence joins TRBV5-6 and TRBJ2-3; 8 nucleotides agree with TRBD2. Trimming removed 2 bases from V and 2 bases from J; junction bases left unmatched: 7. Germline CDR1 SGHDT, CDR2 YYEEEE. The CDR3 covers 16 residues. The CDR3 DNA is TGTGCCAGCAGCTTTAGCACGGGGGGGGACACAGATACGCAGTATTTT. Its protein is CASSFSTGGDTDTQYF.

This sequence joins TRBV7-6 and TRBJ2-2; 7 bases align to TRBD1. The CDR3 is made up of 16 amino acids. Germline V gene sequence: CDR1 SGHVS, CDR2 FNYEAQ. Losses at the gene ends were 5 bases for V and 1 base for J; bases not matched to a gene: 7. The CDR3 loop reads CASSVGGQVNTGELFF. CDR3 DNA sequence: TGTGCCAGCAGCGTTGGAGGACAGGTGAACACCGGGGAGCTGTTTTTT.

The genes are TRBV5-6 and TRBJ2-5, with D uncertain. In germline, CDR1 is SGHDT, CDR2 YYEEEE. Between the trimmed V and J ends, which lost 5 bases and 5 bases, there was a span of 19 bases. The CDR3 contains 15 residues. CDR3 bases: TGTGCCAGCAGTTCGGAGAGTGGCGTCCGGGAGACCCAGTACTTC. It specifies CASSSESGVRETQYF.

CDR3: CASSFSGTLNTGELFF. Written as DNA, the CDR3 is TGCGCCAGCAGCTTCTCCGGGACACTTAACACCGGGGAGCTGTTTTTT. The rearrangement links TRBV5-1 to TRBJ2-2; a possible D gene is TRBD1 (6 bases). Germline V gives CDR1 SGHRS, CDR2 YFSETQ. The CDR3 covers 16 residues. Trimming took off 2 bases at V and 2 bases at J, with 13 bases between the two ends.

The chain combines TRBV5-6 with TRBJ2-1; D is possibly TRBD1 or TRBD2 (5 bases each). With 4 bases removed from V and 0 bases from J, the gap between germline ends came to 14 bases. Germline V gene sequence: CDR1 SGHDT, CDR2 YYEEEE. The CDR3 totals 16 residues. CDR3 sequence (DNA): TGTGCCAGCAGCGTACTAGAGGGGAGCTCCTACAATGAGCAGTTCTTC. Encoded protein: CASSVLEGSSYNEQFF.

The chain combines TRBV29-1 with TRBJ2-1; D gene ambiguous. In germline, CDR1 is SQVTM, CDR2 ANQGSEA. CDR3 length equals 12 residues. V shed 4 bases and J shed 4 bases, with 8 bases lying between them. The DNA for the CDR3 is TGCAGCGTTGCCCAGCGATACAATGAGCAGTTCTTC. This gives the protein CSVAQRYNEQFF.